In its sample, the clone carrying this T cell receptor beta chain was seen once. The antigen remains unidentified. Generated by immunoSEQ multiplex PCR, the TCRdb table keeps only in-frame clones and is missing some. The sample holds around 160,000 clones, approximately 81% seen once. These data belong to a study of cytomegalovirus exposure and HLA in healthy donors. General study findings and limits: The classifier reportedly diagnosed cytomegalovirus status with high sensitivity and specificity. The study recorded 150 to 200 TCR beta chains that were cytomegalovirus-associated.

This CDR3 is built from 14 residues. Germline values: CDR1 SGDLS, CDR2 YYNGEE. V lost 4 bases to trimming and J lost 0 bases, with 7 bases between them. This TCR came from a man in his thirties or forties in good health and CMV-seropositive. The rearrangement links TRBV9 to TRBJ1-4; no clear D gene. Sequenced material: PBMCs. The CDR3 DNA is TGTGCCAGCAGCTCCGGGACAACTAATGAAAAACTGTTTTTT. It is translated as CASSSGTTNEKLFF. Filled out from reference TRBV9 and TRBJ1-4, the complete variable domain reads DSGVTQTPKHLITATGQRVTLRCSPRSGDLSVYWYQQSLDQGLQFLIQYYNGEERAKGNILERFSAQQFPDLHSELNLSSLELGDSALYFCASSSGTTNEKLFFGSGTQLSVL.